Listed below are T cell receptor beta chains from one sample, sequenced in a study of shared clonotypes between healthy human individuals. Sequenced by immunoSEQ multiplex PCR; TCRdb stores in-frame clones only, minus some. Of some 1,100,000 clones in the sample, about four fifths were seen once. Sample: memory CD4+ T cells from PBMCs. These receptors all stem from a man aged 18 to 30 in good health. Some clones in this sample may be carry-over from other donors' samples. CDR3s include the opening cysteine and the closing phenylalanine or tryptophan. Each record gives: D gene, J gene, V gene, clone size, CDR3 protein, CDR3 DNA. The D gene is left open where the match is weak. Only part of the rows carry a size: once, few, many, or a class if the clone is expanded.

d_call: NA; j_call: TRBJ2-5; v_call: TRBV29-1; clone_size: NA; cdr3_aa: CSVANFRGREETQYF; cdr3_nt: TGCAGCGTTGCAAATTTCAGGGGCCGGGAAGAGACCCAGTACTTC
d_call: NA; j_call: TRBJ2-7; v_call: TRBV21-1; clone_size: NA; cdr3_aa: CASSNRLAGGPGEQYF; cdr3_nt: TGTGCCAGCAGCAACCGACTAGCGGGAGGGCCGGGGGAGCAGTACTTC
d_call: NA; j_call: TRBJ1-1; v_call: TRBV19; clone_size: NA; cdr3_aa: CASSIVRNTEAFF; cdr3_nt: TGTGCCAGTAGTATAGTTCGTAACACTGAAGCTTTCTTT
d_call: TRBD1; j_call: TRBJ2-6; v_call: TRBV5-1; clone_size: NA; cdr3_aa: CASSFTWTGGRSGANVLTF; cdr3_nt: TGCGCCAGCAGCTTCACTTGGACAGGGGGCAGGTCAGGGGCCAACGTCCTGACTTTC
d_call: NA; j_call: TRBJ1-1; v_call: TRBV5-1; clone_size: NA; cdr3_aa: CASSFGTGMVAEAFF; cdr3_nt: TGCGCCAGCAGCTTCGGGACGGGGATGGTCGCTGAAGCTTTCTTT
d_call: TRBD1; j_call: TRBJ2-6; v_call: TRBV5-6; clone_size: once; cdr3_aa: CASSLPGQGYSGANVLTF; cdr3_nt: TGTGCCAGCAGCCTACCGGGACAGGGGTACTCTGGGGCCAACGTCCTGACTTTC
d_call: NA; j_call: TRBJ2-3; v_call: TRBV5-1; clone_size: NA; cdr3_aa: CASSLEGLSGTDTQYF; cdr3_nt: TGCGCCAGCAGCTTGGAAGGGCTTAGCGGCACAGATACGCAGTATTTT
d_call: NA; j_call: TRBJ2-7; v_call: TRBV28; clone_size: few; cdr3_aa: CASSWLERLYEQYF; cdr3_nt: TGTGCCAGCAGTTGGTTAGAAAGGTTGTACGAGCAGTACTTC
d_call: NA; j_call: TRBJ2-7; v_call: TRBV28; clone_size: NA; cdr3_aa: CASSPPGARLNEQYF; cdr3_nt: TGTGCCAGCAGCCCCCCAGGGGCCCGTTTGAACGAGCAGTACTTC
d_call: TRBD1; j_call: TRBJ2-3; v_call: TRBV7-8; clone_size: few; cdr3_aa: CASSLVLGGGTDTQYF; cdr3_nt: TGTGCCAGCAGCTTAGTTTTAGGGGGCGGGACAGATACGCAGTATTTT
d_call: NA; j_call: TRBJ2-7; v_call: TRBV5-4; clone_size: once; cdr3_aa: CASSRLKGGGSYEQYF; cdr3_nt: TGTGCCAGCAGCCGACTGAAGGGGGGGGGATCCTACGAGCAGTACTTC
d_call: TRBD2; j_call: TRBJ2-1; v_call: TRBV11-1; clone_size: NA; cdr3_aa: CASSAGLAGGSYNEQFF; cdr3_nt: TGTGCCAGCAGCGCGGGACTAGCGGGAGGTTCCTACAATGAGCAGTTCTTC
d_call: NA; j_call: TRBJ2-7; v_call: TRBV6-6; clone_size: NA; cdr3_aa: CASSYSLVGGEQYF; cdr3_nt: TGTGCCAGCAGTTACTCTCTGGTCGGGGGAGAGCAGTACTTC
d_call: NA; j_call: TRBJ1-2; v_call: TRBV18; clone_size: once; cdr3_aa: CASSPPGVPYGYTF; cdr3_nt: TGTGCCAGCTCACCACCCGGGGTTCCATATGGCTACACCTTC
d_call: TRBD2; j_call: TRBJ2-3; v_call: TRBV19; clone_size: NA; cdr3_aa: CASGTRGTDTQYF; cdr3_nt: TGTGCCAGCGGGACTAGGGGTACAGATACGCAGTATTTT
d_call: TRBD1; j_call: TRBJ1-2; v_call: TRBV18; clone_size: NA; cdr3_aa: CASSPGTGVSNYGYTF; cdr3_nt: TGTGCCAGCTCACCCGGGACAGGGGTCTCTAACTATGGCTACACCTTC
d_call: TRBD2; j_call: TRBJ2-1; v_call: TRBV18; clone_size: NA; cdr3_aa: CASSPCEGLAGCNEQFF; cdr3_nt: TGTGCCAGCTCACCATGCGAGGGACTAGCGGGTTGCAATGAGCAGTTCTTC
d_call: NA; j_call: TRBJ1-5; v_call: TRBV15; clone_size: NA; cdr3_aa: CATSRGRDQPQHF; cdr3_nt: TGTGCCACCAGCAGAGGGCGGGATCAGCCCCAGCATTTT
d_call: NA; j_call: TRBJ2-2; v_call: TRBV18; clone_size: NA; cdr3_aa: CASSLQIGDTGELFF; cdr3_nt: TGTGCCAGCTCACTACAGATTGGAGACACCGGGGAGCTGTTTTTT
d_call: TRBD2; j_call: TRBJ2-1; v_call: TRBV11-3; clone_size: NA; cdr3_aa: CASSPESGGYNEQFF; cdr3_nt: TGTGCCAGCAGCCCAGAGTCGGGGGGCTACAATGAGCAGTTCTTC
d_call: NA; j_call: TRBJ2-7; v_call: TRBV2; clone_size: NA; cdr3_aa: CASNRDGYEQYF; cdr3_nt: TGTGCCAGCAACCGGGACGGCTACGAGCAGTACTTC
d_call: TRBD2; j_call: TRBJ2-5; v_call: TRBV28; clone_size: NA; cdr3_aa: CASRSGSGRGGGGLETQYF; cdr3_nt: TGTGCCAGCAGATCGGGGAGCGGGAGGGGAGGCGGGGGATTGGAGACCCAGTACTTC
d_call: NA; j_call: TRBJ1-2; v_call: TRBV30; clone_size: NA; cdr3_aa: CAWGDTGYTF; cdr3_nt: TGTGCCTGGGGAGATACTGGCTACACCTTC
d_call: TRBD2; j_call: TRBJ2-1; v_call: TRBV5-1; clone_size: NA; cdr3_aa: CASSLGLPKRTSGRYLLLF; cdr3_nt: TGCGCCAGCAGCTTGGGTTTACCCAAAAGGACTAGCGGGAGATATCTTTTGCTCTTC
d_call: NA; j_call: TRBJ1-4; v_call: TRBV25-1; clone_size: NA; cdr3_aa: CASSRPGTQTELFF; cdr3_nt: TGTGCCAGCAGCAGGCCAGGGACTCAGACGGAACTGTTTTTT